This T cell receptor (beta chain) was sequenced in a study of cytomegalovirus exposure and HLA in healthy donors. The PCR was carried out with 60 Vbeta primers and 13 Jbeta primers. Data came from immunoSEQ multiplex PCR; TCRdb stores just in-frame clones and leaves some out. The table shows some 120,000 clones, with 80% occurring only once. Per germline, CDR1 SQVTM and CDR2 ANQGSEA. The CDR3 length is 18 residues. V was pared by 0 bases and J by 9 bases, with 28 bases between. As concerns this clone: The antigen is undetermined.

Regarding the study as a whole: Among TCR beta chains of equal frequency, HLA-associated ones were more clonally expanded in a later analysis. TCR beta V- and J-gene trimming, according to a later analysis, was linked to a missense DCLRE1C variant.

The source is a man aged 30-40 years in good health and CMV-seronegative. Sequencing input: PBMCs. The rearrangement uses TRBV29-1 and TRBJ2-3, with D maybe TRBD2 (5 bases). CDR3 loop: CSVEDGRENGPTHFTQYF. The CDR3 nucleotides are TGCAGCGTTGAAGATGGCCGGGAAAACGGACCGACACATTTCACGCAGTATTTT.